This entry describes one T cell receptor (beta chain). Sample treatment: around 19 received Ad26.COV2.S at low or high dose, single or two shots; several received placebo; per-sample allocation not given. Material that was analyzed had been drawn on day 63 after the first vaccine or placebo injection. The data were taken from a study of Ad26.COV2.S vaccination and SARS-CoV-2 variants. Sequencing used immunoSEQ multiplex PCR; TCRdb keeps in-frame clones, though not all of them. The sample lists about 350,000 clones; around 88% were seen once. This material consisted of peripheral blood, taken in a trial of Ad26.COV2.S vaccine versus placebo. The TCR sequence derives from a person aged 18 to 65 who received the Ad26.COV2.S COVID-19 vaccine or a placebo.

The CDR3 DNA sequence: TGCGCCAGCAGCCAAGACAGGGGGGACTCCTACAATGAGCAGTTCTTC. Protein: CASSQDRGDSYNEQFF. The rearrangement joins TRBV4-3 to TRBJ2-1; D is possibly TRBD1 (7 bases). CDR3 length: 16 residues. CDR1 and CDR2 from the germline V gene are LGHNA and YSLEER. V was cut by 0 bases and J by 0 bases, with 9 bases left in between.